What follows are 7 T cell receptor beta chains derived from one specimen sequenced in a study of metastatic and nonmetastatic thyroid tumors. Via MiXCR, TCRdb re-called the PCR reads. The repertoire holds 90,000 or so clones, with around 9.1% as singletons. Ahead of thyroid surgery, no patient had received treatment of any kind. The sample consisted of blood. These receptor sequences come from a female donor with papillary thyroid cancer or a benign thyroid nodule (not recorded which). Some clones in this sample may be carry-over from other donors' samples.

This clone was counted ten times or more. The chain couples TRBV28 to TRBJ1-3, with TRBD1 matching 9 bases. This CDR3 has 17 amino acids. The germline V gene encodes CDR1 MDHEN and CDR2 SYDVKM. The trim removed 5 bases at V and 3 bases at J, leaving 11 bases unmatched. The CDR3 is CASSRPGTGHGGNTIYF. In DNA form, the CDR3 reads TGTGCCAGCAGTCGTCCCGGGACAGGGCACGGTGGAAACACCATATATTTT.

The chain links TRBV19 to TRBJ2-3; TRBD1 aligns across 7 bases. The germline V gene encodes CDR1 LNHDA and CDR2 SQIVND (reference sequence). V lost 4 bases to trimming and J lost 4 bases; unmatched junction nucleotides: 8. The CDR3 is 15 amino acids. CDR3 sequence reads: CASSKDRNTADTQYF. CDR3 coding DNA: TGTGCCAGTAGTAAGGACAGGAACACGGCAGATACGCAGTATTTT.

This clone was detected ten times or more. This chain links TRBV4-1 with TRBJ2-1, with 10 nucleotides matching TRBD1. Germline V gene lookup returns CDR1 MGHRA and CDR2 YSYEKL. J was trimmed by 6 bases and V by 3 bases; bases with no gene match: 5. The CDR3 runs to 15 residues. The CDR3 loop reads CASSHPGQGVNEQFF. As DNA, the CDR3 is TGCGCCAGCAGCCACCCCGGACAGGGGGTCAATGAGCAGTTCTTC.

At least ten counts were recorded for this clone. The J gene is TRBJ1-4, the V gene TRBV4-2; D is ambiguous. V dropped 0 bases and J dropped 6 bases, with 8 bases sitting between them. The CDR3 contains 14 residues. Germline CDR1 reads LGHNA; CDR2 reads YNFKEQ. In nucleotides, the CDR3 is TGTGCCAGCAGCCAAGAACGGAGAGATGAAAAACTGTTTTTT. This encodes CASSQERRDEKLFF.

This clone was seen at least ten times. The chain employs TRBV4-2 and TRBJ2-1; 7 bases match TRBD1. The junction had 6 bases not matched to a gene; V was cut back by 4 bases and J by 6 bases. This CDR3 comprises 14 residues. The germline gives CDR1 LGHNA, CDR2 YNFKEQ. The CDR3 reads CASSRDRVGNEQFF. The DNA for the CDR3 is TGTGCCAGCAGCCGTGACAGGGTTGGCAATGAGCAGTTCTTC.

This clone came up many times. The chain combines TRBV28 with TRBJ2-7; D remains unclear. The CDR3 extends over 13 amino acids. V lost 5 bases and J 5 bases, leaving 13 bases between the germline ends. Germline CDR1 MDHEN, CDR2 SYDVKM. The CDR3 reads CASSPSAYHEQYF. CDR3 bases: TGTGCCAGCAGTCCCTCGGCTTACCACGAGCAGTACTTC.

This clone occurred many times. This sequence joins TRBV7-2 and TRBJ2-7; D tentatively fits TRBD1 or TRBD2 (6 bases each). CDR3 length: 15 residues. V was trimmed by 1 base and J by 0 bases, leaving 10 bases between them. The germline CDR1 and CDR2 sequences are SGHTA and FQGNSA. The CDR3 DNA reads TGTGCCAGCAGCTTAGAGGGGGGCTACTCCTACGAGCAGTACTTC. Translation gives CASSLEGGYSYEQYF.